One T cell receptor (beta chain) is described in this entry. The CDR3 extends over 12 amino acids. CDR1 MNHNS and CDR2 SASEGT come from the germline V gene. The ends were cut back, 4 bases at V and 8 bases at J, with 11 bases in the middle. The method was immunoSEQ multiplex PCR; TCRdb's version includes in-frame clones alone and lacks a portion of them. The sample has 140,000 or so clones; approximately 91% are singletons. This specimen belongs to a study of cytomegalovirus exposure and HLA in healthy donors. Study background: The 100 to 150 validation repertoires and the 666 first-cohort repertoires shared a platform, a later analysis reported.

The chain combines TRBV6-1 with TRBJ1-2; D unresolved. The receptor was isolated from a man in his late teens or twenties in good health and CMV-seronegative. The sample taken for sequencing was PBMCs. CDR3 nucleotides: TGTGCCAGCAGTGGGGCTTCCTCGGGCTACACCTTC. Translation: CASSGASSGYTF.